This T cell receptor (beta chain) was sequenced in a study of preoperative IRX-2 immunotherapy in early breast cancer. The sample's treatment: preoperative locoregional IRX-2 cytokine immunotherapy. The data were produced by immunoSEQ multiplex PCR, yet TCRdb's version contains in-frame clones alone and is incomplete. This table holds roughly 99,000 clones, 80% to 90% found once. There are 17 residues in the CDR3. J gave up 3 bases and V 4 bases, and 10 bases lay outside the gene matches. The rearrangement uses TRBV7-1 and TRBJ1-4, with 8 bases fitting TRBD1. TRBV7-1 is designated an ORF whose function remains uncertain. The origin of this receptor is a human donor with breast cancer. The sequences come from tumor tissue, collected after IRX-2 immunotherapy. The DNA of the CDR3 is TGTGCCAGCAGCTTGCAGGCCAGGGGGCTATCTAATGAAAAACTGTTTTTT. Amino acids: CASSLQARGLSNEKLFF.